The 11 T cell receptor beta chains listed next were all sequenced from one sample in a study of T cells in Graves' hyperthyroidism and ophthalmopathy. The investigators amplified TCR beta CDR3 regions from RNA transcripts. HTBI primers were used for first-round RT-PCR of the TCR CDR3. TCRdb re-called the multiplex PCR reads through MiXCR, storing one row per CDR3 protein. The sample includes about 560,000 distinct CDR3 sequences, roughly a sixth of them seen just once. Sequencing was performed on blood. These receptor sequences come from a woman under 30 with Graves' hyperthyroidism.

This clonotype was picked up many times. This chain connects TRBV20-1 to TRBJ2-1; perhaps TRBD2 as D (5 bases). In germline, CDR1 is DFQATT, CDR2 SNEGSKA (reference sequence). The V end lost 0 bases, the J end lost 4 bases, and 10 bases lay between the germline ends. The CDR3 is 14 amino acids. CDR3 amino acids: CSARDRGTYNEQFF. CDR3 in DNA: TGCAGTGCTAGAGATCGGGGAACTTACAATGAGCAGTTCTTC.

The rearrangement links TRBV20-1 to TRBJ2-5; D perhaps matches TRBD1 (6 bases). Trimming took off 1 base at V and 5 bases at J, with 11 bases between the two ends. Germline-derived CDR1 and CDR2 are DFQATT and SNEGSKA (reference sequence). This CDR3 spans 13 amino acids. For the CDR3, the DNA is TGCAGTGCTAGAGTAGGACAGTTGGAGACCCAGTACTTC. Its translation is CSARVGQLETQYF.

The CDR3 DNA sequence: TGTGCCATCAGGGACACAGGGGGTGAGCAGTTCTTC. Translation: CAIRDTGGEQFF. The rearrangement links TRBV10-3 to TRBJ2-1, with 8 bases matching TRBD1. This CDR3 spans 12 amino acids. CDR1 and CDR2 from the germline V gene are ENHRY and SYGVKD. V dropped 6 bases and J dropped 9; count of bases not matched to a gene: 4.

This clonotype was observed many times. The V call is TRBV6-1, the J call TRBJ1-1; weak D call: TRBD1 (5 bases). CDR1 is MNHNS, CDR2 SASEGT, per germline. CDR3 length equals 15 residues. V lost 6 bases, J lost 1 base, and 15 bases lay in between. The CDR3 sequence is CASSPWAGRNTEAFF. The CDR3 nucleotides are TGTGCCAGCAGCCCTTGGGCAGGGAGGAACACTGAAGCTTTCTTT.

This clonotype was seen more than once but under ten times. This chain uses TRBV6-2 or TRBV6-3 with TRBJ2-4; no firm D call. Germline V lookup: CDR1 MNHEY, CDR2 SVGEGT. This CDR3 comprises 13 residues. The V end lost 8 bases, the J end lost 1 base, and 9 bases lay between the germline ends. The CDR3 here is CASRRAAKNIQYF. The CDR3 nucleotides read TGTGCCAGCCGACGGGCGGCCAAAAACATTCAGTACTTC.

This clonotype was picked up a small number of times. The chain uses TRBV20-1 and TRBJ2-5; D might be TRBD1 (5 bases). Germline-derived CDR1 and CDR2 are DFQATT and SNEGSKA (reference sequence). Deletions cut 6 bases from V and 13 bases from J, with 18 bases between. The CDR3 runs to 11 residues. The CDR3: CSAGRQDKAYF. Here the CDR3 DNA reads TGCAGTGCGGGTCGCCAGGACAAGGCGTACTTC.

This sequence joins TRBV19 and TRBJ2-2; no clear D. Germline V gene lookup returns CDR1 LNHDA and CDR2 SQIVND (reference sequence). The CDR3 runs 13 residues. The V end lost 3 bases, the J end lost 6 bases, and 8 bases lay between the germline ends. CDR3: CASSILLAGELFF. In DNA, the CDR3 is TGTGCCAGTAGTATTCTCCTAGCCGGGGAGCTGTTTTTT. Combining the CDR3 with reference TRBV19 and TRBJ2-2 gives the whole variable domain DGGITQSPKYLFRKEGQNVTLSCEQNLNHDAMYWYRQDPGQGLRLIYYSQIVNDFQKGDIAEGYSVSREKKESFPLTVTSAQKNPTAFYLCASSILLAGELFFGEGSRLTVL.

The chain combines TRBV5-1 with TRBJ2-3; the D gene is possibly TRBD1 (6 bases). CDR1 and CDR2 (germline): SGHRS, YFSETQ. Trimming left V 8 bases short and J 0 bases short, with 16 bases between. This CDR3 has 15 amino acids. CDR3 nucleotide sequence: TGCGCCAGTAAGCCGGGGACAACTAGCACAGATACGCAGTATTTT. It codes for CASKPGTTSTDTQYF.

This clonotype occurred many times. The rearrangement joins TRBV27 to TRBJ1-1; D is possibly TRBD1 (5 bases). The V gene lost 9 bases and the J gene lost 6 bases, with 23 bases spanning the gap. Germline assignment: CDR1 MNHEY and CDR2 SMNVEV (reference sequence). This CDR3 is 15 amino acids long. This CDR3 reads CASTPLTVLGAEAFF. The DNA of the CDR3 is TGTGCCAGTACGCCCCTGACAGTCCTAGGGGCTGAAGCTTTCTTT.

This clonotype was picked up a small number of times. The V and J genes are TRBV2 and TRBJ1-6; D unresolved. The CDR3 extends over 15 amino acids. Germline V CDR1 and CDR2: SNHLY, FYNNEI. V was pared by 0 bases and J by 4 bases, with 7 bases between. The CDR3 sequence: CASSEARPYNSPLHF. The DNA of the CDR3 is TGTGCCAGCAGTGAAGCTCGACCTTATAATTCACCCCTCCACTTT.

The V gene is TRBV6-1, the J gene TRBJ1-6, with TRBD1 matching 8 bases. CDR1 is MNHNS and CDR2 is SASEGT in the germline V gene. The CDR3 contains 16 residues. The J segment lost 8 bases and the V segment lost 2 bases, leaving 8 bases of the junction unmatched. CDR3 in amino acids: CASSETPGQAHSPLHF. Here the CDR3 DNA reads TGTGCCAGCAGTGAAACCCCGGGACAGGCTCATTCACCCCTCCACTTT.